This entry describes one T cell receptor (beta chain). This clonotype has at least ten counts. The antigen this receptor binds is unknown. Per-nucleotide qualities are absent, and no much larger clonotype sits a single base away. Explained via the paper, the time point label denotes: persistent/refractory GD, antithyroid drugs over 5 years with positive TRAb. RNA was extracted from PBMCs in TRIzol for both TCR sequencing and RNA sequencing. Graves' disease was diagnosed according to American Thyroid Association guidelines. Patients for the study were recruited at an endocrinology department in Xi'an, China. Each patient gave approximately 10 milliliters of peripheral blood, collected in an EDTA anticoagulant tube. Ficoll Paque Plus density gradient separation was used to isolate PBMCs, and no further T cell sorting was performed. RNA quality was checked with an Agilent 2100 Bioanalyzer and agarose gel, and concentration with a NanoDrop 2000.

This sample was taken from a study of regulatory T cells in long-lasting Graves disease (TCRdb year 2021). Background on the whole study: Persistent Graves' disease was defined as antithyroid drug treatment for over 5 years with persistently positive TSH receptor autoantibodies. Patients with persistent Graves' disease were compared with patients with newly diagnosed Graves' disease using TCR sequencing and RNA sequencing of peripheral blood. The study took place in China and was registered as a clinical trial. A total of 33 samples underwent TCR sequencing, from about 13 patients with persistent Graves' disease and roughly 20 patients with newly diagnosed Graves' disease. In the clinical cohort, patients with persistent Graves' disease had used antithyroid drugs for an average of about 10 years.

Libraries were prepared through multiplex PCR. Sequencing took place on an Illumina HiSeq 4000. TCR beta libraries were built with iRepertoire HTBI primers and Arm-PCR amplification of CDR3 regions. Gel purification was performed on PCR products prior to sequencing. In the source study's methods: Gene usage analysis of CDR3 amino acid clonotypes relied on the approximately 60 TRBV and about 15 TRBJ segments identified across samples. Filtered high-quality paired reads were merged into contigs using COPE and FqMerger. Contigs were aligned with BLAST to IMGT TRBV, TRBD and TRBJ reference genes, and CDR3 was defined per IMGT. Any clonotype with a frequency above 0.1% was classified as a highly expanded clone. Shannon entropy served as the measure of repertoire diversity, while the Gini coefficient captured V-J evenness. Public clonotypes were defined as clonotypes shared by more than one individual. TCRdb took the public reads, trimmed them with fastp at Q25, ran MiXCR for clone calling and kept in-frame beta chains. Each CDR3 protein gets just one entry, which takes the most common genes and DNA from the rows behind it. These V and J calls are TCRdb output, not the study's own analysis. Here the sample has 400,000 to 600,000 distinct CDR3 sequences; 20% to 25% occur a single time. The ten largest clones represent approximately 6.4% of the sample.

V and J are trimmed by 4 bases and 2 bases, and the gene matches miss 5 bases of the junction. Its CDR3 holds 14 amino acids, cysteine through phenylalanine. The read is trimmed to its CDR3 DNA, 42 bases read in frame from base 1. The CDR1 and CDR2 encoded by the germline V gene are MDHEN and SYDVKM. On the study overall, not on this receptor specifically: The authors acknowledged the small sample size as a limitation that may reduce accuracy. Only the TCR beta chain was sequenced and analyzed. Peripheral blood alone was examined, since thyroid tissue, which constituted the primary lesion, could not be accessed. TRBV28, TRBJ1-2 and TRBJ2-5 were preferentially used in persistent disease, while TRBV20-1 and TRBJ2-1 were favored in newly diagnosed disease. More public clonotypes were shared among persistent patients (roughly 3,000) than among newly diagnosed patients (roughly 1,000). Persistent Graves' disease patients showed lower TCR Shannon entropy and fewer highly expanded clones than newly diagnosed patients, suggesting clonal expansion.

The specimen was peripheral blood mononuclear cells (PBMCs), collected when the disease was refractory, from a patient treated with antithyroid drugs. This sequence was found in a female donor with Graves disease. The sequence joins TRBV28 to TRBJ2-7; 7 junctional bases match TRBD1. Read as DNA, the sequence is TGTGCCAGCAGTTATTCCGGGACAGCCTACGAGCAGTACTTC. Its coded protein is CASSYSGTAYEQYF.